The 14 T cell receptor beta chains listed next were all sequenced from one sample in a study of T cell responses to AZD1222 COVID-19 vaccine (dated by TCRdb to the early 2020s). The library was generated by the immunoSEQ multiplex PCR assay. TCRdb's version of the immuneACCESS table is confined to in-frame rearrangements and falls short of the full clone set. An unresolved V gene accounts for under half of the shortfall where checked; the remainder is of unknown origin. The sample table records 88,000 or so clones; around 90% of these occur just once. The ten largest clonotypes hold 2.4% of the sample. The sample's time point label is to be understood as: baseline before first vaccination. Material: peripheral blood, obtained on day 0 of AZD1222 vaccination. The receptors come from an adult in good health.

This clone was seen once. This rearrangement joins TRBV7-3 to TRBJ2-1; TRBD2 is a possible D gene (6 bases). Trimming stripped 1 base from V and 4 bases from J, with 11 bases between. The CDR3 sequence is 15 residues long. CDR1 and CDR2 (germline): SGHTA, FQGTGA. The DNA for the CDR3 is TGTGCCAGCAGCTTAAGGGCTAGCGAATACAATGAGCAGTTCTTC. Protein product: CASSLRASEYNEQFF.

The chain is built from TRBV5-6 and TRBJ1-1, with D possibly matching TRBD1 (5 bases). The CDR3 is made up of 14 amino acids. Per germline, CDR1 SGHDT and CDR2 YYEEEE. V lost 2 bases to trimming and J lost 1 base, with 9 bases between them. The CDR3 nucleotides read TGTGCCAGCAGCTTCGGGACGGGGAACACTGAAGCTTTCTTT. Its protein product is CASSFGTGNTEAFF.

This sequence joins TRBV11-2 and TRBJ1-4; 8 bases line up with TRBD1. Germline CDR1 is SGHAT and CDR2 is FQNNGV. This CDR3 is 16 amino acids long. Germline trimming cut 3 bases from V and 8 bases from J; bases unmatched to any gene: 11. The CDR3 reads CASSLSTLRGREKLFF. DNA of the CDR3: TGTGCCAGCAGCTTGTCAACCCTCAGGGGGCGGGAAAAACTGTTTTTT.

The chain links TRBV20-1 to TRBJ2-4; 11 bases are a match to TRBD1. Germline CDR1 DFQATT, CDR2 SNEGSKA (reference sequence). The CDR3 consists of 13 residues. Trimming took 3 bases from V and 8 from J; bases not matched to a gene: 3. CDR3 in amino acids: CSASRDRGYIQYF. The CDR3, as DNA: TGCAGTGCTAGTCGGGACAGGGGGTACATTCAGTACTTC.

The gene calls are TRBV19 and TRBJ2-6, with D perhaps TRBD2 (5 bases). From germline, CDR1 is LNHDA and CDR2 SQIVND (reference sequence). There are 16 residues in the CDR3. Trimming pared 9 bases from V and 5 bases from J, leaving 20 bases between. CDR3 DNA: TGTGCCAGCCGACCGGGGTCCCTGGAGAGGGCCAACGTCCTGACTTTC. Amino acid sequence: CASRPGSLERANVLTF.

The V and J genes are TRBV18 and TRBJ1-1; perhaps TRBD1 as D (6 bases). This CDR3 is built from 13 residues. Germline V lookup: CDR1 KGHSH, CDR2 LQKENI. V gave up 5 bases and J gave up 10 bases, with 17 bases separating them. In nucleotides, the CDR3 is TGTGCCAGCTCAACCAACCGGGACAACGGAGCTTTCTTT. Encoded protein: CASSTNRDNGAFF.

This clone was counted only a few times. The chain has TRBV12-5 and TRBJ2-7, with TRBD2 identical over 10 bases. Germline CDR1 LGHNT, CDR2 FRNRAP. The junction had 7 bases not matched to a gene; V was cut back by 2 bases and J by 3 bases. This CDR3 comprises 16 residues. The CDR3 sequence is CASGLKGGLARYEQYF. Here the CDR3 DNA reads TGTGCTAGTGGTTTGAAGGGGGGACTAGCGCGCTACGAGCAGTACTTC.

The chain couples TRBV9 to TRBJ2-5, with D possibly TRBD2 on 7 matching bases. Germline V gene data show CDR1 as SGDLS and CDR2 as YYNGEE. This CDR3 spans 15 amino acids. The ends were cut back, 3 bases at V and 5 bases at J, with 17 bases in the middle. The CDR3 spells CASSAAGGRIETQYF. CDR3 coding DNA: TGTGCCAGCAGCGCCGCCGGGGGGCGGATTGAGACCCAGTACTTC. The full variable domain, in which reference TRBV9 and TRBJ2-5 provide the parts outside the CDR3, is DSGVTQTPKHLITATGQRVTLRCSPRSGDLSVYWYQQSLDQGLQFLIQYYNGEERAKGNILERFSAQQFPDLHSELNLSSLELGDSALYFCASSAAGGRIETQYFGPGTRLLVL.

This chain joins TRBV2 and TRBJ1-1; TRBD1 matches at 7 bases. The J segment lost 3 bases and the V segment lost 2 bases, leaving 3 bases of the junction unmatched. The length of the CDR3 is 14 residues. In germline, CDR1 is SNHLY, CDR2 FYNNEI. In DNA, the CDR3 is TGTGCCAGCAGTGAAATGACAGGGTACACTGAAGCTTTCTTT. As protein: CASSEMTGYTEAFF.

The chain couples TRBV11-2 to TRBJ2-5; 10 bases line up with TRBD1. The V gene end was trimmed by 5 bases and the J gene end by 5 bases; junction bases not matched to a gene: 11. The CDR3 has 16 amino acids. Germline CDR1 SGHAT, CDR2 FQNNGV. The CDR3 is CASSLRLGQGFETQYF. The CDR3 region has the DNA TGTGCCAGCAGCCTTCGGCTGGGACAGGGGTTCGAGACCCAGTACTTC. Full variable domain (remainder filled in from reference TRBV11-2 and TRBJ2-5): EAGVAQSPRYKIIEKRQSVAFWCNPISGHATLYWYQQILGQGPKLLIQFQNNGVVDDSQLPKDRFSAERLKGVDSTLKIQPAKLEDSAVYLCASSLRLGQGFETQYFGPGTRLLVL.

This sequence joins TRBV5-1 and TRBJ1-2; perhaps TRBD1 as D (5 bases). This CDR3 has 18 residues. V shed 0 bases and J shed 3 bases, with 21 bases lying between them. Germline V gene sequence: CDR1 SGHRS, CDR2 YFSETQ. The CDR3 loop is CASSLAETVSQWDYGYTF. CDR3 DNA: TGCGCCAGCAGCTTGGCCGAGACAGTGTCCCAATGGGACTATGGCTACACCTTC.

The CDR3 loop reads CASSYGADSSTDTQYF. CDR3 DNA: TGTGCCAGCAGTTATGGGGCGGATTCGAGCACAGATACGCAGTATTTT. The chain uses TRBV6-5 and TRBJ2-3; possible D gene TRBD1, 5 bases. The germline V gene encodes CDR1 MNHEY and CDR2 SVGAGI. This CDR3 region has 16 residues. V shed 3 bases and J shed 0 bases, with 13 bases lying between them.

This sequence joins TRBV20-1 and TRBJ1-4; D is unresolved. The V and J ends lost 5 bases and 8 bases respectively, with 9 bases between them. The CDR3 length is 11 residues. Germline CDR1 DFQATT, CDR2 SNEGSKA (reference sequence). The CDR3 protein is CSAFPLEKLFF. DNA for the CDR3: TGCAGTGCTTTCCCTCTGGAAAAACTGTTTTTT.

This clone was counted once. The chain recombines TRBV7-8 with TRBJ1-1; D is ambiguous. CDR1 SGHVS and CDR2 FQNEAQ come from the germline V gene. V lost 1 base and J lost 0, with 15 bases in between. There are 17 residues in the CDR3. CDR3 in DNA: TGTGCCAGCAGCTTAGATTTCACGGGGTACATGAACACTGAAGCTTTCTTT. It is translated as CASSLDFTGYMNTEAFF. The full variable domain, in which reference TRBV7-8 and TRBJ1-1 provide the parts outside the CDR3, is GAGVSQSPRYKVAKRGQDVALRCDPISGHVSLFWYQQALGQGPEFLTYFQNEAQLDKSGLPSDRFFAERPEGSVSTLKIQRTQQEDSAVYLCASSLDFTGYMNTEAFFGQGTRLTVV.